This T cell receptor beta chain was observed in a study of cytomegalovirus exposure and HLA in healthy donors. Vbeta (60) and Jbeta (13) primers were used in the PCR. Generated by immunoSEQ multiplex PCR, the TCRdb table keeps only in-frame clones and is missing some. The data hold 30,000 to 40,000 clones, with approximately 63% observed a single time. Looked up from germline, CDR1 is SGHRS and CDR2 is YFSETQ. The CDR3 length is 16 residues. Between the trimmed V and J ends, which lost 0 bases and 0 bases, there was a span of 12 bases. Sequencing input: PBMCs. This TCR was recovered from a middle-aged man in good health and CMV-seronegative. The chain links TRBV5-1 to TRBJ1-1; D gene unclear. The CDR3 DNA reads as TGCGCCAGCAGCTTGGCCGGACCGACTATGAACACTGAAGCTTTCTTT. It codes for CASSLAGPTMNTEAFF.